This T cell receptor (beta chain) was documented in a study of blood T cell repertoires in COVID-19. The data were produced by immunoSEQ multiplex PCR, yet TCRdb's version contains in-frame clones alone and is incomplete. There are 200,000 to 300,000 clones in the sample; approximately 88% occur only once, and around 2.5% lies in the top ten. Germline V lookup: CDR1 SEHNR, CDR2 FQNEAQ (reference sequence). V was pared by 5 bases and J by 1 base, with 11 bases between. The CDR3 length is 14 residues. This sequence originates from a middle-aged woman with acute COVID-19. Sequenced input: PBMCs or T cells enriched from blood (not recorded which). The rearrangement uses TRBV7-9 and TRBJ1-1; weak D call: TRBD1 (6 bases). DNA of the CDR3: TGTGCCAGCAGCCCGGGACATAAGAACACTGAAGCTTTCTTT. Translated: CASSPGHKNTEAFF.